The next 27 T cell receptor beta chains were all read from a single sample in a study of T cell responses to AZD1222 COVID-19 vaccine. The method was immunoSEQ multiplex PCR; TCRdb's version includes in-frame clones alone and lacks a portion of them. The profile shows around 99,000 clones, around 90% of them singletons. This material consisted of peripheral blood, taken on day 0 of AZD1222 vaccination. These receptors originate from an adult in good health.

This chain uses TRBV7-6 with TRBJ1-2, with D maybe TRBD1 (5 bases). Trimming removed 1 base from V and 7 bases from J, with 10 bases in between. The CDR3 loop spans 13 amino acids. Germline V gene sequence: CDR1 SGHVS, CDR2 FNYEAQ. The DNA of the CDR3 is TGTGCCAGCAGCTTAGTCTCAGGGTTTGGCTACACCTTC. Translated, it gives CASSLVSGFGYTF.

The chain links TRBV28 to TRBJ2-7; D not resolved. Trimming left V 3 bases short and J 6 bases short, with 6 bases between. The CDR3 runs 11 residues. The V gene's germline CDR1 is MDHEN and CDR2 SYDVKM. CDR3 residues: CASSFRLEQYF. The CDR3 bases are TGTGCCAGCAGTTTCCGTCTCGAGCAGTACTTC.

This rearrangement joins TRBV10-3 to TRBJ2-7; TRBD1 is a possible D gene (7 bases). This CDR3 contains 13 residues. Trimming took off 6 bases at V and 4 bases at J, with 13 bases between the two ends. Germline values: CDR1 ENHRY, CDR2 SYGVKD. CDR3 DNA sequence: TGTGCCATCAGAGGACAGGAGGGATACGAGCAGTACTTC. Its protein product is CAIRGQEGYEQYF.

In this sample, this clone turned up once. CDR3 residues: CASSTGDTRAKNIQYF. CDR3 DNA: TGTGCCAGCAGCACGGGGGACACGCGGGCCAAAAACATTCAGTACTTC. The chain combines TRBV7-2 with TRBJ2-4; either TRBD1 or TRBD2 may fit D (6 bases each). CDR3 length: 16 residues. Germline V lookup: CDR1 SGHTA, CDR2 FQGNSA. Trimming stripped 5 bases from V and 1 base from J, with 15 bases between. The full variable domain, in which reference TRBV7-2 and TRBJ2-4 provide the parts outside the CDR3, is GAGVSQSPSNKVTEKGKDVELRCDPISGHTALYWYRQSLGQGLEFLIYFQGNSAPDKSGLPSDRFSAERTGGSVSTLTIQRTQQEDSAVYLCASSTGDTRAKNIQYFGAGTRLSVL.

CDR3 sequence reads: CASSYSGSSYNEQFF. For the CDR3, the DNA is TGTGCCAGCAGTTACTCTGGGAGCTCCTACAATGAGCAGTTCTTC. V and J are TRBV6-2 or TRBV6-3 and TRBJ2-1; TRBD2 is a possible D gene (5 bases). The CDR3 contains 15 residues. Germline assignment: CDR1 MNHEY and CDR2 SVGEGT. The V end lost 0 bases, the J end lost 0 bases, and 6 bases lay between the germline ends.

The rearrangement uses TRBV5-4 and TRBJ2-3; D may be TRBD2 (5 bases). The CDR3 is made up of 16 amino acids. Germline V lookup: CDR1 SGHNT, CDR2 YYREEE (reference sequence). The V gene lost 0 bases and the J gene lost 0 bases, with 11 bases spanning the gap. The chain's CDR3 is CASSLAPRGSTDTQYF. In DNA form, the CDR3 reads TGTGCCAGCAGCTTGGCCCCCCGAGGGAGCACAGATACGCAGTATTTT.

The rearrangement uses TRBV3-1 (or the pseudogene TRBV3-2) and TRBJ1-1; 8 positions match TRBD1. The CDR3 has 15 residues. Trimming took 2 bases from V and 0 from J; bases not matched to a gene: 2. Germline V gives CDR1 LGHDT, CDR2 YNNKEL (reference sequence). The CDR3: CASSQPGQVNTEAFF. CDR3 DNA sequence: TGTGCCAGCAGCCAACCGGGACAGGTGAACACTGAAGCTTTCTTT.

V and J are TRBV3-1 (or the pseudogene TRBV3-2) and TRBJ2-3; TRBD2 matches at 10 bases. Germline lookup yields CDR1 LGHDT and CDR2 YNNKEL (reference sequence). The V gene end was trimmed by 5 bases and the J gene end by 5 bases; junction bases not matched to a gene: 7. The CDR3 loop spans 15 amino acids. CDR3 sequence (DNA): TGTGCCAGCAGCTCTGGGACTAGCGAACGAGATACGCAGTATTTT. It translates to CASSSGTSERDTQYF.

The chain has TRBV7-8 and TRBJ2-5; D gene uncertain. Germline CDR1 is SGHVS and CDR2 is FQNEAQ. V was clipped by 5 bases and J by 5 bases, with 12 bases between them. There are 13 residues in the CDR3. The CDR3 reads CASSPGPGETQYF. The CDR3 DNA sequence: TGTGCCAGCAGCCCTGGTCCCGGGGAGACCCAGTACTTC.

The rearrangement uses TRBV9 and TRBJ2-3; D may be TRBD2 (5 bases). Looked up from germline, CDR1 is SGDLS and CDR2 is YYNGEE. V lost 4 bases and J 5 bases, leaving 17 bases between the germline ends. This CDR3 spans 15 amino acids. CDR3 bases: TGTGCCAGCAGCCCGACTCGGACTCCTGAAGATACGCAGTATTTT. Its translation is CASSPTRTPEDTQYF.

J is TRBJ1-5 and V is TRBV7-3; D unresolved. Germline V gene sequence: CDR1 SGHTA, CDR2 FQGTGA. Trimming left V 5 bases short and J 7 bases short, with 12 bases between. The CDR3 spans 13 residues. The CDR3 coding sequence is TGTGCCAGCAGCATACGACCCTTCCAGCCCCAGCATTTT. Its protein is CASSIRPFQPQHF.

This clone has just one count. The chain uses TRBV28 and TRBJ2-1; 13 bases line up with TRBD2. Trimming took 6 bases from V and 8 from J; bases not matched to a gene: 13. CDR3 size: 17 residues. The germline CDR1 and CDR2 sequences are MDHEN and SYDVKM. Here the CDR3 reads CASSMAGTSGIEDEQFF. The CDR3 DNA is TGTGCCAGCAGCATGGCCGGGACTAGCGGGATTGAGGATGAGCAGTTCTTC.

This rearrangement joins TRBV18 to TRBJ2-5, with D unresolved. Looked up from germline, CDR1 is KGHSH and CDR2 is LQKENI. The CDR3 has 13 residues. The V end lost 3 bases, the J end lost 0 bases, and 5 bases lay between the germline ends. The CDR3 reads CASSPLYQETQYF. DNA for the CDR3: TGTGCCAGCTCACCCCTGTACCAAGAGACCCAGTACTTC.

The chain has TRBV28 and TRBJ1-4; D unclear. The CDR3 loop spans 14 amino acids. Germline CDR1 is MDHEN and CDR2 is SYDVKM. Trimming stripped 1 base from V and 7 bases from J, with 10 bases between. DNA of the CDR3: TGTGCCAGCAGTTTATACGCAGAGGGTGAAAAACTGTTTTTT. Amino acid sequence: CASSLYAEGEKLFF.

This clone was detected many times. V and J are TRBV2 and TRBJ2-1; 9 bases match TRBD2. The CDR3 has 16 amino acids. Trimming removed 3 bases from V and 3 bases from J; junction bases left unmatched: 6. Per the germline V gene, CDR1 is SNHLY and CDR2 is FYNNEI. In DNA form, the CDR3 reads TGTGCCAGCAGTGAGGTTAGACTAGCGGTCTACAATGAGCAGTTCTTC. Its translation: CASSEVRLAVYNEQFF. Supplemented by reference TRBV2 and TRBJ2-1, the full variable domain reads EPEVTQTPSHQVTQMGQEVILRCVPISNHLYFYWYRQILGQKVEFLVSFYNNEISEKSEIFDDQFSVERPDGSNFTLKIRSTKLEDSAMYFCASSEVRLAVYNEQFFGPGTRLTVL.

The chain couples TRBV30 to TRBJ1-6, with a weak D call TRBD1 (5 bases). V was pared by 4 bases and J by 10 bases, with 14 bases between. The germline V gene encodes CDR1 GTSNPN and CDR2 SVGIG (reference sequence). This CDR3 has 13 residues. CDR3 loop: CAWTPTAGSPLHF. In DNA, the CDR3 is TGTGCCTGGACCCCGACAGCCGGGTCACCCCTCCACTTT.

V gene TRBV7-9 combines with J gene TRBJ1-4, with D maybe TRBD1 (6 bases). Trimming took off 4 bases at V and 5 bases at J, with 14 bases between the two ends. Germline CDR1 is SEHNR and CDR2 is FQNEAQ (reference sequence). CDR3 size: 15 residues. The CDR3: CASSWWTAPNEKLFF. The CDR3, as DNA: TGTGCCAGCAGCTGGTGGACAGCCCCAAATGAAAAACTGTTTTTT.

The genes are TRBV7-3 and TRBJ2-1, with D tentatively TRBD2 (7 bases). The CDR3 has 15 amino acids. V was pared by 1 base and J by 5 bases, with 12 bases between. The germline CDR1 and CDR2 sequences are SGHTA and FQGTGA. CDR3 sequence reads: CASSLSGGPDNEQFF. CDR3 DNA sequence: TGTGCCAGCAGCTTAAGCGGGGGCCCCGACAATGAGCAGTTCTTC.

This clone has a single count. The chain recombines TRBV4-3 with TRBJ2-7; 7 bases align to TRBD1. Unmatched junction bases numbered 13, after V lost 3 bases and J lost 5 bases. Germline CDR1 reads LGHNA; CDR2 reads YSLEER. The CDR3 totals 16 residues. For the CDR3, the DNA is TGCGCCAGCAGCCAGTTAGGACAGGACACCTTCAACGAGCAGTACTTC. Its protein is CASSQLGQDTFNEQYF.

The J gene is TRBJ2-5, the V gene TRBV5-1; weak D call: TRBD2 (7 bases). V was pared by 3 bases and J by 2 bases, with 17 bases between. CDR3 size: 16 residues. Per germline, CDR1 SGHRS and CDR2 YFSETQ. CDR3 protein: CASSSSGGSVQETQYF. CDR3 in DNA: TGCGCCAGCAGCTCGTCGGGGGGCAGCGTACAAGAGACCCAGTACTTC.

V is TRBV12-3 or TRBV12-4 and J is TRBJ1-2; weak D call: TRBD1 (5 bases). Trimming removed 6 bases at V and 5 bases at J, with 10 bases between. CDR3 size: 12 residues. CDR3 amino acids: CASRSRQYGYTF. The CDR3 coding sequence is TGTGCCAGCAGGAGCAGACAGTATGGCTACACCTTC.

As DNA, the CDR3 is TGTGCCTGGGGTGAGGGAGGACAGTCTCCCGAGCATTTT. As protein: CAWGEGGQSPEHF. The chain has TRBV30 and TRBJ1-5; TRBD1 might be the D (6 bases). CDR3 length equals 13 residues. Germline-derived CDR1 and CDR2 are GTSNPN and SVGIG (reference sequence). Trimming took 5 bases from V and 14 from J, leaving 22 bases between them.

The chain uses TRBV10-3 and TRBJ1-6; maybe TRBD1 (6 bases). V lost 5 bases and J lost 9, with 17 bases in between. This CDR3 has 15 amino acids. From germline, CDR1 is ENHRY and CDR2 SYGVKD. The CDR3 reads CAISRQSRGGSPLHF. The DNA for the CDR3 is TGTGCCATCAGTCGACAGTCAAGGGGGGGTTCACCCCTCCACTTT.

The chain carries TRBV28 and TRBJ2-5; the D is unclear. Germline CDR1 and CDR2: MDHEN and SYDVKM. CDR3 length equals 12 residues. V was shortened by 5 bases and J by 3 bases, with 7 bases between the two germline ends. This CDR3 reads CASSPKKETQYF. Written as DNA, the CDR3 is TGTGCCAGCAGTCCAAAAAAAGAGACCCAGTACTTC.

The gene calls are TRBV9 and TRBJ2-1; 10 nucleotides agree with TRBD2. This CDR3 has 15 amino acids. Germline assignment: CDR1 SGDLS and CDR2 YYNGEE. V shed 0 bases and J 8 bases; nucleotides not matched to a gene: 5. The CDR3 reads CASSVAPSGSYEQFF. The CDR3 nucleotides read TGTGCCAGCAGCGTAGCTCCTAGCGGGAGTTATGAGCAGTTCTTC.

V and J are TRBV6-5 and TRBJ2-7; 8 nucleotides align to TRBD2. V gave up 2 bases and J gave up 0 bases; unmatched junction bases: 6. Germline V gene lookup returns CDR1 MNHEY and CDR2 SVGAGI. The CDR3 extends over 16 amino acids. CDR3 sequence (DNA): TGTGCCAGCAGTTACCTTACCCGGGGGGGCTCCTACGAGCAGTACTTC. This codes for CASSYLTRGGSYEQYF.

This clone was counted between two and nine times. The chain combines TRBV11-2 with TRBJ1-3; the D gene is possibly TRBD1 (5 bases). The length of the CDR3 is 15 residues. The V gene lost 7 bases and the J gene lost 4 bases, with 17 bases spanning the gap. Per the germline V gene, CDR1 is SGHAT and CDR2 is FQNNGV. The CDR3 spells CASTDSRGAGNTIYF. CDR3 DNA sequence: TGTGCCAGCACCGACTCAAGGGGCGCCGGAAACACCATATATTTT. Full variable domain (rest looked up from reference TRBV11-2 and TRBJ1-3): EAGVAQSPRYKIIEKRQSVAFWCNPISGHATLYWYQQILGQGPKLLIQFQNNGVVDDSQLPKDRFSAERLKGVDSTLKIQPAKLEDSAVYLCASTDSRGAGNTIYFGEGSWLTVV.